Sequencing of this T cell receptor (beta chain) was carried out in a study of beta chain features in type 1 diabetes. Study-wide findings and caveats: All four CD4+ subsets of Type 1 diabetes patients contained TCRB CDR3s that were moderately but significantly shorter.

V shed 3 bases, J shed 2 bases, and the junction held 2 bases outside the gene matches. The CDR3 is 14 amino acids. Germline V CDR1 and CDR2: SGHRS, YFSETQ. A note on this clone: Its antigen is not known.

The investigators reverse transcribed all of the isolated RNA, so they sequenced expressed TCRB transcripts. About 3.6 million reads on average were seen across naive, central memory and regulatory T cell samples. Clones were read by immunoSEQ multiplex PCR, and TCRdb kept only the in-frame ones, dropping some. This sample has hundreds of thousands of clones, with 13% found just once. The specimen was naive CD4+ T cells from blood. The sequence derives from a young man with type 1 diabetes. V usage is TRBV5-1 and J usage is TRBJ2-5, with TRBD1 matching 9 bases. The CDR3 DNA is TGCGCCAGCAGCTGGGGGACAGGGCAAGAGACCCAGTACTTC. Protein product: CASSWGTGQETQYF.